The clone carrying this T cell receptor (beta chain) occurred once. Assay used: immunoSEQ multiplex PCR; TCRdb lists only in-frame clones, some missing. The sample lists over 45,000 clones, about 86% occurring once. The CDR3 totals 16 residues. Germline CDR1 and CDR2: SGHRS and YFSETQ. V shed 4 bases and J shed 3 bases, with 19 bases lying between them. This record comes from a study of OX40 agonist ivuxolimab in advanced cancers. Across the study: Patients took ivuxolimab, an agonistic anti-OX40 (CD134) antibody.

The sample consisted of CD4+ or CD8+ T cells sorted from blood, taken in a trial of the OX40 agonist ivuxolimab. V gene TRBV5-1 combines with J gene TRBJ2-5; tentative D call: TRBD1 (6 bases). This TCR came from an adult with an advanced solid tumor such as melanoma, head and neck, liver or kidney cancer. The CDR3 nucleotides read TGCGCCAGCAGCCCTCGGCCCCCCAGGGGAGAAGAGACCCAGTACTTC. It codes for CASSPRPPRGEETQYF.